Listed below are T cell receptor beta chains from one sample, sequenced in a study of CD8 T cells in ankylosing spondylitis. In TCRdb, the 5' RACE reads were re-called with MiXCR into one record per CDR3 protein. This table holds almost 45,000 distinct CDR3 sequences, roughly 11% found once. The sample consisted of blood, either unsorted or a sorted T cell fraction (not recorded which). The receptors shown here come from a male donor with ankylosing spondylitis or in good health (not recorded which). Each CDR3 is given with its conserved first and last residue. D genes are given only for firm matches. Not every row has a clone size; where given, it reads once, few, many or a size class.

clone size: NA
D gene: NA
J gene: TRBJ2-2
V gene: TRBV4-1
CDR3 DNA: TGCGCCAGCAGCCAAATAAGTACCCAGGAGAACACCGGGGAGCTGTTTTTT
CDR3 protein: CASSQISTQENTGELFF

clone size: many
D gene: NA
J gene: TRBJ2-1
V gene: TRBV7-2
CDR3 DNA: TGTGCCAGCAGCTTATTTAACAATGAGCAGTTCTTC
CDR3 protein: CASSLFNNEQFF

clone size: few
D gene: NA
J gene: TRBJ2-7
V gene: TRBV7-2
CDR3 DNA: TGTGCCAGCAGCTTAGATTTGGACGAGCAGTACTTC
CDR3 protein: CASSLDLDEQYF

clone size: few
D gene: TRBD2
J gene: TRBJ2-3
V gene: TRBV10-3
CDR3 DNA: TGTGCCATCAGACGACTAGCGGGGGGGCCAGATACGCAGTATTTT
CDR3 protein: CAIRRLAGGPDTQYF

clone size: NA
D gene: NA
J gene: TRBJ1-5
V gene: TRBV11-2
CDR3 DNA: TGTGCCAGCAGCTTAGATACGGGGGGCAATCAGCCCCAGCATTTT
CDR3 protein: CASSLDTGGNQPQHF

clone size: NA
D gene: NA
J gene: TRBJ2-5
V gene: TRBV4-2
CDR3 DNA: TGTGCCAGCAGCCAAGTGGTGGAAGAAGGGGAGACCCAGTACTTC
CDR3 protein: CASSQVVEEGETQYF

clone size: many
D gene: NA
J gene: TRBJ2-3
V gene: TRBV5-1
CDR3 DNA: TGCGCCAGCAGCTTGGAGCTATCCGCTAGCACAGATACGCAGTATTTT
CDR3 protein: CASSLELSASTDTQYF

clone size: many
D gene: TRBD2
J gene: TRBJ2-3
V gene: TRBV12-3/TRBV12-4
CDR3 DNA: TGTGCCAGCAGCTCCGTCGCAGCGGGGTTCGCAGATACGCAGTATTTT
CDR3 protein: CASSSVAAGFADTQYF

clone size: many
D gene: NA
J gene: TRBJ2-7
V gene: TRBV19
CDR3 DNA: TGTGCCAGTAGTATAGGCCCCCCCTCCTACGAGCAGTACTTC
CDR3 protein: CASSIGPPSYEQYF

clone size: many
D gene: TRBD1
J gene: TRBJ2-2
V gene: TRBV5-1
CDR3 DNA: TGCGCCAGCAGCGGTGGACAGGGAGGCACCGGGGAGCTGTTTTTT
CDR3 protein: CASSGGQGGTGELFF

clone size: many
D gene: TRBD1
J gene: TRBJ2-7
V gene: TRBV7-6
CDR3 DNA: TGTGCCAGCAGCTTCTACGCCAGGGGGCCTGACGAGCAGTACTTC
CDR3 protein: CASSFYARGPDEQYF

clone size: many
D gene: TRBD1
J gene: TRBJ2-4
V gene: TRBV5-1
CDR3 DNA: TGCGCCAGCAGCCCAACGACAGGGGGAAGGATATTGAACATTCAGTACTTC
CDR3 protein: CASSPTTGGRILNIQYF

clone size: many
D gene: NA
J gene: TRBJ2-2
V gene: TRBV29-1
CDR3 DNA: TGCAGCGTTGGCCAGAGCGGGGAGCTGTTTTTT
CDR3 protein: CSVGQSGELFF

clone size: NA
D gene: NA
J gene: TRBJ2-7
V gene: TRBV5-1
CDR3 DNA: TGCGCCAGCAGCTTGGGAGGGTTCGACGAGCAGTACTTC
CDR3 protein: CASSLGGFDEQYF

clone size: NA
D gene: TRBD1
J gene: TRBJ2-5
V gene: TRBV7-2
CDR3 DNA: TGTGCCAGCAGCTTCCGGGGACAGCAAGAGACCCAGTACTTC
CDR3 protein: CASSFRGQQETQYF

clone size: many
D gene: TRBD1
J gene: TRBJ1-2
V gene: TRBV12-3/TRBV12-4
CDR3 DNA: TGTGCCTCCAGGGGGGGCACAGCACCTTTCTCATATGGCTACACCTTC
CDR3 protein: CASRGGTAPFSYGYTF

clone size: many
D gene: NA
J gene: TRBJ1-6
V gene: TRBV10-3
CDR3 DNA: TGTGCCATCAGTGAGTTGGGGGATTCACCCCTCCACTTT
CDR3 protein: CAISELGDSPLHF

clone size: many
D gene: NA
J gene: TRBJ2-1
V gene: TRBV7-9
CDR3 DNA: TGTGCCAGCAGCCTAAATAATGGGAATGAGCAGTTCTTC
CDR3 protein: CASSLNNGNEQFF

clone size: many
D gene: NA
J gene: TRBJ2-3
V gene: TRBV28
CDR3 DNA: TGTGCCAGCAGCTCTTTATCCGGACCAGATACGCAGTATTTT
CDR3 protein: CASSSLSGPDTQYF

clone size: once
D gene: NA
J gene: TRBJ1-1
V gene: TRBV5-1
CDR3 DNA: TGCGCCAGCAGCTTGGTAGGACACCCTGTCGAAGCTTTCTTT
CDR3 protein: CASSLVGHPVEAFF

clone size: many
D gene: TRBD1
J gene: TRBJ1-6
V gene: TRBV27
CDR3 DNA: TGTGCCAGCAGGATCAGACAGGGGGCGGCTTCACCCCTCCACTTT
CDR3 protein: CASRIRQGAASPLHF

clone size: few
D gene: NA
J gene: TRBJ2-3
V gene: TRBV12-3/TRBV12-4
CDR3 DNA: TGTGCCAGCAGTTTAGAAGGAAAGGGATGGGGTGCAGATACGCAGTATTTT
CDR3 protein: CASSLEGKGWGADTQYF

clone size: many
D gene: NA
J gene: TRBJ1-2
V gene: TRBV5-6
CDR3 DNA: TGTGCCAGCCTGAAACGGGACACCGTCTATGGCTACACCTTC
CDR3 protein: CASLKRDTVYGYTF

clone size: many
D gene: NA
J gene: TRBJ2-7
V gene: TRBV29-1
CDR3 DNA: TGCAGCGTTGAAGAGGCGGGACAGAGTTCGTACGAGCAGTACTTC
CDR3 protein: CSVEEAGQSSYEQYF

clone size: many
D gene: TRBD2
J gene: TRBJ2-1
V gene: TRBV5-1
CDR3 DNA: TGCGCCAGCAGCTTGACTAGCGGGCGCTCCTACAATGAGCAGTTCTTC
CDR3 protein: CASSLTSGRSYNEQFF

clone size: many
D gene: NA
J gene: TRBJ2-3
V gene: TRBV20-1
CDR3 DNA: TGCAGTGCTTTTCCCTTCGGGCAAGCATCCTATACGCAGTATTTT
CDR3 protein: CSAFPFGQASYTQYF

clone size: NA
D gene: TRBD1
J gene: TRBJ2-7
V gene: TRBV7-2
CDR3 DNA: TGTGCCAGCAGCTTGCTCCGACAGGGTTACGAGCAGTACTTC
CDR3 protein: CASSLLRQGYEQYF

clone size: many
D gene: NA
J gene: TRBJ2-3
V gene: TRBV20-1
CDR3 DNA: TGCAGTGCTACATTCGGATATAGCACAGATACGCAGTATTTT
CDR3 protein: CSATFGYSTDTQYF

clone size: few
D gene: TRBD1
J gene: TRBJ1-1
V gene: TRBV12-3/TRBV12-4
CDR3 DNA: TGTGCCAGCACCTTCGATCCGGGGACAGGGGCCATGAACACTGAAGCTTTCTTT
CDR3 protein: CASTFDPGTGAMNTEAFF

clone size: many
D gene: NA
J gene: TRBJ1-1
V gene: TRBV5-1
CDR3 DNA: TGCGCCAGCAGCACGGGGAGGGAGGCTGAAGCTTTCTTT
CDR3 protein: CASSTGREAEAFF

clone size: many
D gene: TRBD1
J gene: TRBJ1-1
V gene: TRBV6-1
CDR3 DNA: TGTGCCAGCAGGCAATCCGACAGGGTCGGGACTGAAGCTTTCTTT
CDR3 protein: CASRQSDRVGTEAFF

clone size: many
D gene: TRBD1
J gene: TRBJ1-1
V gene: TRBV5-1
CDR3 DNA: TGCGCCAGCAGCTCCGGGACAGGGGGCTCGAACACTGAAGCTTTCTTT
CDR3 protein: CASSSGTGGSNTEAFF

clone size: NA
D gene: NA
J gene: TRBJ2-1
V gene: TRBV5-5
CDR3 DNA: TGTGCCAGCAGCTTAGGGACCTTGCCCCATGAGCAGTTCTTC
CDR3 protein: CASSLGTLPHEQFF

clone size: many
D gene: NA
J gene: TRBJ2-7
V gene: TRBV10-3
CDR3 DNA: TGTGCCATCAGTGAGTCCCCCATGGGCGAGCAGTACTTC
CDR3 protein: CAISESPMGEQYF

clone size: NA
D gene: NA
J gene: TRBJ1-6
V gene: TRBV5-1
CDR3 DNA: TGCGCCAGCAGACAGGATGAATCTAATTCACCCCTCCACTTT
CDR3 protein: CASRQDESNSPLHF

clone size: many
D gene: TRBD1
J gene: TRBJ2-2
V gene: TRBV7-7
CDR3 DNA: TGTGCCAGCAGCCGAGACGGATTCCGACAGGGGACGAACACCGGGGAGCTGTTTTTT
CDR3 protein: CASSRDGFRQGTNTGELFF